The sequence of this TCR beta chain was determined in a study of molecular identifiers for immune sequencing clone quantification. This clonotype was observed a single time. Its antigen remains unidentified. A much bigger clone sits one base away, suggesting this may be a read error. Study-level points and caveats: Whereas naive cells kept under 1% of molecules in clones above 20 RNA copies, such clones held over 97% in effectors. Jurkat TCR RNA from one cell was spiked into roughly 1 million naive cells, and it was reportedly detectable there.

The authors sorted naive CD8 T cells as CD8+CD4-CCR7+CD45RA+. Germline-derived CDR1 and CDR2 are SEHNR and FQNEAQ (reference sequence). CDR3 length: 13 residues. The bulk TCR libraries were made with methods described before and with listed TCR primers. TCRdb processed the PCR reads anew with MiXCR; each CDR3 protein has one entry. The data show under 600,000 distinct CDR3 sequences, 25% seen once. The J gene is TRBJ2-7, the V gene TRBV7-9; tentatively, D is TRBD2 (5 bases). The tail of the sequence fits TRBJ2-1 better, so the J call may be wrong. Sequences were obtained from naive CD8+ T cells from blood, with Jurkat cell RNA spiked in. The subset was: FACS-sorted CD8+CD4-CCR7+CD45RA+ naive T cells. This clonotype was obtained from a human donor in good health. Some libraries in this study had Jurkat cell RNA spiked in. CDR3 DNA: TGTGCCGTCCCCGGGGATATGACCTACGAGCAGTTCTTC. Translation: CAVPGDMTYEQFF.